Shown below are 6 T cell receptor beta chains from a single sample sequenced in a study of identical twins. A single record per CDR3 protein comes from TCRdb applying MiXCR to the 5' RACE reads. The sample includes approximately 700,000 distinct CDR3 sequences, around a sixth of them seen just once. The same sample was also used in a study of T cells expressing NK-cell markers.

The sequenced sample was PBMCs. These receptors all come from a woman aged 18-29 years in good health.

A few counts support this clonotype. The gene calls are TRBV6-2 or TRBV6-3 and TRBJ2-1, with 11 bases lining up with TRBD2. In germline, CDR1 is MNHEY, CDR2 SVGEGT. There are 15 residues in the CDR3. With V trimmed by 9 bases and J by 3 bases, 7 bases remained unmatched. The CDR3 loop reads CASRATSGNYNEQFF. CDR3 bases: TGTGCCAGTCGCGCGACTAGCGGGAACTACAATGAGCAGTTCTTC.

The chain employs TRBV7-8 and TRBJ2-2; perhaps TRBD1 as D (6 bases). V dropped 6 bases and J dropped 0 bases, with 11 bases sitting between them. This CDR3 is built from 15 residues. The V gene's germline CDR1 is SGHVS and CDR2 FQNEAQ. CDR3 residues: CASRQGTANTGELFF. CDR3 in DNA: TGTGCCAGCAGGCAGGGGACCGCGAACACCGGGGAGCTGTTTTTT. Full variable domain (outside the CDR3, taken from reference TRBV7-8 and TRBJ2-2): GAGVSQSPRYKVAKRGQDVALRCDPISGHVSLFWYQQALGQGPEFLTYFQNEAQLDKSGLPSDRFFAERPEGSVSTLKIQRTQQEDSAVYLCASRQGTANTGELFFGEGSRLTVL.

This clonotype occurred a few times. The chain recombines TRBV19 with TRBJ1-4, with 7 bases identical to TRBD1. This CDR3 has 13 amino acids. In germline, CDR1 is LNHDA, CDR2 SQIVND (reference sequence). The V segment lost 5 bases and the J segment 7 bases; nucleotides outside the gene matches: 4. This chain's CDR3 is CASSYRGGEKLFF. DNA of the CDR3: TGTGCCAGTAGTTACAGGGGCGGTGAAAAACTGTTTTTT.

V and J are TRBV7-9 and TRBJ2-2; 10 nucleotides line up with TRBD1. The germline gives CDR1 SEHNR, CDR2 FQNEAQ (reference sequence). The CDR3 loop spans 15 amino acids. The ends lost 5 bases at V and 6 bases at J; junction bases unmatched: 6. The CDR3 protein is CASSHSGTGAGELFF. The DNA of the CDR3 is TGTGCCAGCAGCCACTCCGGGACAGGGGCCGGGGAGCTGTTTTTT. The entire variable domain, with the rest obtained from reference TRBV7-9 and TRBJ2-2, is as follows: DTGVSQNPRHKITKRGQNVTFRCDPISEHNRLYWYRQTLGQGPEFLTYFQNEAQLEKSRLLSDRFSAERPKGSFSTLEIQRTEQGDSAMYLCASSHSGTGAGELFFGEGSRLTVL.

Ten or more counts support this clonotype. V gene TRBV13 combines with J gene TRBJ1-3; TRBD1 aligns across 7 bases. The ends lost 5 bases at V and 0 bases at J; junction bases unmatched: 4. Germline V CDR1 and CDR2: PRHDT, FYEKMQ (reference sequence). The CDR3 has 15 residues. Written as DNA, the CDR3 is TGTGCCAGCAGCCTCACAGGGGACTCTGGAAACACCATATATTTT. Translated: CASSLTGDSGNTIYF.

This clonotype has only a few counts. The chain combines TRBV6-1 with TRBJ2-3, with D perhaps matching TRBD2 (5 bases). The germline V gene encodes CDR1 MNHNS and CDR2 SASEGT. The V end lost 6 bases, the J end lost 6 bases, and 22 bases lay between the germline ends. The CDR3 is 16 amino acids. Here the CDR3 DNA reads TGTGCCAGCAGCCGTGGACTCCCAGCCGGAGTGGATACGCAGTATTTT. Translated: CASSRGLPAGVDTQYF.